This T cell receptor beta chain was observed in a study of a mutant IDH1 vaccine in newly diagnosed glioma. Across the whole study: Vaccination began 4-6 weeks post radiotherapy alone, or with temozolomide cycles. Broader study findings: Pseudoprogression seemed unrelated to changes in top peripheral T cell clonotypes.

With respect to this clone: The antigen remains unidentified.

This CDR3 region has 16 residues. Germline V gene data show CDR1 as MNHEY and CDR2 as SMNVEV (reference sequence). V was cut by 7 bases and J by 1 base, with 20 bases left in between. Method: immunoSEQ multiplex PCR; TCRdb's copy keeps in-frame clones and lacks some. The top ten hold roughly 5% of the sample, which has some 42,000 clones, approximately 80% seen once. The time point here: week 35, safety follow-up. Every vaccination contained 300 ug of the mutant IDH1 20-mer peptide and was paired with topical imiquimod. Patients in the study were vaccinated eight times, receiving shots in weeks 1, 3, 5, 7, 11, 15, 19 and 23.

The chain is built from TRBV27 and TRBJ2-7; D is perhaps TRBD1 (6 bases). The material was PBMCs, obtained from a glioma patient whose treatment included an IDH1 peptide vaccine. The TCR comes from a woman in her forties or fifties with glioma. In nucleotides, the CDR3 is TGTGCCAGCATCCTTACCAGGGGTGCAGGGTCCTACGAGCAGTACTTC. Amino acid sequence: CASILTRGAGSYEQYF.